These T cell receptor beta chains were read from a single sample in a study of blood T cell repertoires in COVID-19. Sequenced by immunoSEQ multiplex PCR; TCRdb stores in-frame clones only, minus some. This sample has around 190,000 clones; around nine tenths occur once, and the top ten carry around 17%. Source material: peripheral blood. The receptors were sampled from a man in his fifties with COVID-19, enrolled during active disease. Each CDR3 is given with its conserved first and last residue. Each record gives: J gene, D gene, V gene, clone size, CDR3 DNA, CDR3 protein. A D gene is named only where the DNA matches it firmly. Where a row states a size, it is once, few, many or the class of an expanded clone; other rows omit it.

j_call: TRBJ1-2
d_call: NA
v_call: TRBV19
clone_size: NA
cdr3_nt: TGTGCCAGTAGTATAGCCGGGGGGCTCGGCTATGGCTACACCTTC
cdr3_aa: CASSIAGGLGYGYTF

j_call: TRBJ1-1
d_call: TRBD1
v_call: TRBV3-1/TRBV3-2
clone_size: few
cdr3_nt: TGTGCCAGCAGCCCGGCACGGACAGGGGAAGGTGGGACTGAAGCTTTCTTT
cdr3_aa: CASSPARTGEGGTEAFF

j_call: TRBJ2-4
d_call: TRBD1
v_call: TRBV7-3
clone_size: NA
cdr3_nt: TGTGCCAGCAGCACAACAGGGGCCGACATTCAGTACTTC
cdr3_aa: CASSTTGADIQYF

j_call: TRBJ2-1
d_call: NA
v_call: TRBV19
clone_size: NA
cdr3_nt: TGTGCCAGTAGTATAGACGGGACACCCAGCAATGAGCAGTTCTTC
cdr3_aa: CASSIDGTPSNEQFF

j_call: TRBJ1-2
d_call: TRBD1
v_call: TRBV6-5
clone_size: NA
cdr3_nt: TGTGCCAGCAGAACGGGACAGGGGGTATATGGCTACACCTTC
cdr3_aa: CASRTGQGVYGYTF

j_call: TRBJ2-6
d_call: NA
v_call: TRBV7-9
clone_size: NA
cdr3_nt: TGTGCCAGCGGGGCATTCTCTGGGGCCAACGTCCTGACTTTC
cdr3_aa: CASGAFSGANVLTF

j_call: TRBJ2-1
d_call: TRBD2
v_call: TRBV19
clone_size: NA
cdr3_nt: TGTGCCAGTAGTGTGGCTAGCGGGCGAGGGTATGAGCAGTTCTTC
cdr3_aa: CASSVASGRGYEQFF

j_call: TRBJ1-4
d_call: TRBD1
v_call: TRBV5-6
clone_size: NA
cdr3_nt: TGTGCCAGCAGCTCTAGGACAGGAGGATCTCCTCCTAATGAAAAACTGTTTTTT
cdr3_aa: CASSSRTGGSPPNEKLFF

j_call: TRBJ1-2
d_call: NA
v_call: TRBV5-6
clone_size: NA
cdr3_nt: TGTGCCAGCAGACCAGGGATCCGCTACACCTTC
cdr3_aa: CASRPGIRYTF

j_call: TRBJ2-7
d_call: NA
v_call: TRBV7-8
clone_size: few
cdr3_nt: TGTGCCAGCAGCCCCGGTCGAAAAACCTACGAGCAGTACTTC
cdr3_aa: CASSPGRKTYEQYF

j_call: TRBJ2-3
d_call: TRBD2
v_call: TRBV27
clone_size: NA
cdr3_nt: TGTGCCAGCAGCATACTAGCGGGGGCCTTTGCTGGCACAGATACGCAGTATTTT
cdr3_aa: CASSILAGAFAGTDTQYF

j_call: TRBJ2-2
d_call: TRBD1
v_call: TRBV6-1
clone_size: NA
cdr3_nt: TGTGCCAGCAGTGGGTACGGGACAGGGAACACCGGGGAGCTGTTTTTT
cdr3_aa: CASSGYGTGNTGELFF

j_call: TRBJ1-1
d_call: NA
v_call: TRBV4-1
clone_size: NA
cdr3_nt: TGCGCCAGCAGCCTAAGGGCAGGGCTTATGAACACTGAAGCTTTCTTT
cdr3_aa: CASSLRAGLMNTEAFF

j_call: TRBJ2-3
d_call: NA
v_call: TRBV24-1
clone_size: NA
cdr3_nt: TGTGCCACCAGTGACCAAGGGGTCACAGATACGCAGTATTTT
cdr3_aa: CATSDQGVTDTQYF

j_call: TRBJ2-2
d_call: TRBD1
v_call: TRBV27
clone_size: NA
cdr3_nt: TGTGCCAGCGCACTCCAGGGGGCTGGCGGGGAGCTGTTTTTT
cdr3_aa: CASALQGAGGELFF

j_call: TRBJ2-7
d_call: NA
v_call: TRBV6-5
clone_size: NA
cdr3_nt: TGTGCCAGCAGATTAGCGGCGGACCCCTACGAGCAGTACTTC
cdr3_aa: CASRLAADPYEQYF

j_call: TRBJ2-1
d_call: TRBD2
v_call: TRBV19
clone_size: NA
cdr3_nt: TGTGCCAGTAGCCAACTAGCGGGCCCCTACAATGAGCAGTTCTTC
cdr3_aa: CASSQLAGPYNEQFF

j_call: TRBJ1-2
d_call: NA
v_call: TRBV11-1
clone_size: NA
cdr3_nt: TGTGCCAGCAGCTCCACGGGGAAGAACTATGGCTACACCTTC
cdr3_aa: CASSSTGKNYGYTF

j_call: TRBJ1-1
d_call: NA
v_call: TRBV2
clone_size: NA
cdr3_nt: TGTGCCAGCAGTGAAGCGCGTACAGGGCGGGCCCGACCGTTT
cdr3_aa: CASSEARTGRARPF

j_call: TRBJ1-1
d_call: NA
v_call: TRBV9
clone_size: NA
cdr3_nt: TGTGCCAGCAGCCTCCGGGGGGACGGGGACACTGAAGCTTTCTTT
cdr3_aa: CASSLRGDGDTEAFF

j_call: TRBJ1-2
d_call: TRBD1
v_call: TRBV11-2
clone_size: NA
cdr3_nt: TGTGCCAGCAGCTTCGGGACAGAGTATGGCTACACCTTC
cdr3_aa: CASSFGTEYGYTF

j_call: TRBJ1-6
d_call: NA
v_call: TRBV6-1
clone_size: NA
cdr3_nt: TGTGCCAGCAGTGAAGTTGGACAGTATTCACCCCTCCACTTT
cdr3_aa: CASSEVGQYSPLHF

j_call: TRBJ2-5
d_call: NA
v_call: TRBV5-8
clone_size: NA
cdr3_nt: TGTGCCAGCAGCTTGACTACTCGGGAGACCCAGTACTTC
cdr3_aa: CASSLTTRETQYF

j_call: TRBJ2-7
d_call: NA
v_call: TRBV5-1
clone_size: NA
cdr3_nt: TGCGCCAGGAGCGACAGGCGACTCTACGAGCAGTACTTC
cdr3_aa: CARSDRRLYEQYF

j_call: TRBJ2-3
d_call: TRBD2
v_call: TRBV3-1/TRBV3-2
clone_size: NA
cdr3_nt: TGTGCCAGCAGCCAAGATAGGGGACTAGCGGATAGCACAGATACGCAGTATTTT
cdr3_aa: CASSQDRGLADSTDTQYF

j_call: TRBJ1-2
d_call: NA
v_call: TRBV18
clone_size: NA
cdr3_nt: TGTGCCAGCTCACCCCCCTCTGAGATCTATGGCTACACCTTC
cdr3_aa: CASSPPSEIYGYTF

j_call: TRBJ1-1
d_call: NA
v_call: TRBV5-5
clone_size: NA
cdr3_nt: TGTGCCAGCAGCTCTCGGACAGAGATGAACACTGAAGCTTTCTTT
cdr3_aa: CASSSRTEMNTEAFF

j_call: TRBJ2-2
d_call: NA
v_call: TRBV19
clone_size: NA
cdr3_nt: TGTGCCAGTACCCGGGGGACCCTATTGAACACCGGGGAGCTGTTTTTT
cdr3_aa: CASTRGTLLNTGELFF

j_call: TRBJ2-2
d_call: NA
v_call: TRBV5-4
clone_size: NA
cdr3_nt: TGTGCCAGCAGCTTGGGGGCCAAGGGGGTTGACGGGGAGCTGTTTTTT
cdr3_aa: CASSLGAKGVDGELFF